Below, 27 T cell receptor beta chains from the same sample are listed, as sequenced in a study of cytomegalovirus exposure and HLA in healthy donors. Researchers ran the PCR with 60 Vbeta and 13 Jbeta primers. The data were produced by immunoSEQ multiplex PCR, yet TCRdb's version contains in-frame clones alone and is incomplete. In the table there are some 150,000 clones, roughly 80% of which are singletons. The sample taken for sequencing was PBMCs. The receptors were sampled from a man in his forties or fifties in good health and CMV-seropositive.

The chain recombines TRBV27 with TRBJ2-3, with 8 bases fitting TRBD2. V was pared by 5 bases and J by 4 bases, with 14 bases of the junction left unmatched. From germline, CDR1 is MNHEY and CDR2 SMNVEV (reference sequence). The CDR3 totals 17 residues. The CDR3 nucleotides are TGTGCCAGCAGTCCGCCACCAGCGGGAGCCTTCTCAGATACGCAGTATTTT. Amino acid sequence: CASSPPPAGAFSDTQYF.

This sequence joins TRBV10-3 and TRBJ1-3; possible D gene TRBD1, 6 bases. Trimming took off 4 bases at V and 4 bases at J, with 8 bases between the two ends. The CDR3 loop spans 13 amino acids. Germline V gene sequence: CDR1 ENHRY, CDR2 SYGVKD. CDR3 residues: CAISGTVGNTIYF. For the CDR3, the DNA is TGTGCCATCAGTGGGACAGTGGGAAACACCATATATTTT.

The chain joins TRBV6-4 to TRBJ2-1; TRBD1 agrees at 10 bases. The J segment lost 7 bases and the V segment lost 5 bases, leaving 8 bases of the junction unmatched. The CDR3 extends over 15 amino acids. CDR1 and CDR2 (germline): MRHNA, SNTAGT. In DNA, the CDR3 is TGTGCCAGCAGTCCGGGACAGGGGCCTACAAATGAGCAGTTCTTC. It encodes CASSPGQGPTNEQFF.

The gene calls are TRBV6-1 and TRBJ1-5; 10 bases match TRBD1. J lost 5 bases, V lost 6 bases, and 7 bases had no gene match. The CDR3 contains 15 residues. Germline CDR1 is MNHNS and CDR2 is SASEGT. DNA of the CDR3: TGTGCCAGCAGGGGGACAGGGGTGCGGGATCAGCCCCAGCATTTT. This codes for CASRGTGVRDQPQHF.

The gene calls are TRBV12-5 and TRBJ1-3; unclear D gene. Trimming pared 5 bases from V and 2 bases from J, leaving 16 bases between. The CDR3 extends over 16 amino acids. Germline V gene sequence: CDR1 LGHNT, CDR2 FRNRAP. The CDR3 sequence: CASGPWSLVAGNTIYF. The CDR3 nucleotides are TGTGCTAGTGGTCCGTGGTCCCTAGTTGCTGGAAACACCATATATTTT.

The gene calls are TRBV5-1 and TRBJ2-2, with 9 bases fitting TRBD1. With 1 base clipped from V and 4 bases from J, the junction kept 5 bases outside the gene matches. Germline V gives CDR1 SGHRS, CDR2 YFSETQ. CDR3 length equals 16 residues. CDR3: CASSLIQGAGTGELFF. CDR3 coding DNA: TGCGCCAGCAGCTTGATACAGGGGGCAGGCACCGGGGAGCTGTTTTTT.

The rearrangement joins TRBV27 to TRBJ1-2, with a tentative D call TRBD1 (5 bases). The germline V gene encodes CDR1 MNHEY and CDR2 SMNVEV (reference sequence). The CDR3 has 15 amino acids. V shed 0 bases and J shed 4 bases, with 12 bases lying between them. The CDR3 DNA is TGTGCCAGCAGTTTATCCCCCGGACAAACCTATGGCTACACCTTC. Its protein is CASSLSPGQTYGYTF.

This clone was detected only once. This chain links TRBV2 with TRBJ1-1, with D tentatively TRBD1 (6 bases). The CDR3 is made up of 14 amino acids. V dropped 5 bases and J dropped 0 bases, with 10 bases sitting between them. Germline lookup yields CDR1 SNHLY and CDR2 FYNNEI. DNA for the CDR3: TGTGCCAGCAGTCAGGACAGAATGAACACTGAAGCTTTCTTT. Protein product: CASSQDRMNTEAFF.

This chain links TRBV28 with TRBJ2-1, with TRBD1 matching over 8 bases. Germline assignment: CDR1 MDHEN and CDR2 SYDVKM. V dropped 5 bases and J dropped 8; count of bases not matched to a gene: 11. The CDR3 extends over 15 amino acids. As DNA, the CDR3 is TGTGCCAGCAGTCCTACCTCGGACAGGGTCTATGAGCAGTTCTTC. Amino acids: CASSPTSDRVYEQFF.

This clone was seen just once. The rearrangement links TRBV29-1 to TRBJ1-2; D may be TRBD1 (5 bases). This CDR3 contains 12 residues. Germline values: CDR1 SQVTM, CDR2 ANQGSEA. The CDR3 here is CSSSDSNYGYTF. In DNA, the CDR3 is TGCAGTTCCTCCGACAGTAACTATGGCTACACCTTC.

The rearrangement uses TRBV19 and TRBJ2-1, with 10 bases that match TRBD2. V trimming: 3 bases; J trimming: 10 bases; junction bases outside the gene matches: 12. Germline V gene lookup returns CDR1 LNHDA and CDR2 SQIVND (reference sequence). The CDR3 extends over 16 amino acids. DNA for the CDR3: TGTGCCAGTAGTATCCCCCCTCTAGCGGGAGTTGGGGAGCAGTTCTTC. It encodes CASSIPPLAGVGEQFF.

CDR3: CASSSDRWRQTEAFF. CDR3 DNA sequence: TGTGCCAGCAGCTCGGACCGGTGGAGACAGACTGAAGCTTTCTTT. The chain joins TRBV7-9 to TRBJ1-1, with a tentative D call TRBD1 (5 bases). The CDR3 sequence is 15 residues long. CDR1 is SEHNR, CDR2 FQNEAQ, per germline (reference sequence). V lost 4 bases and J 5 bases, leaving 17 bases between the germline ends.

A few counts support this clone. This chain joins TRBV9 and TRBJ2-2; 9 bases fit TRBD1. Trimming at V came to 0 bases and at J to 3 bases, leaving 6 bases not matched to a gene. The CDR3 contains 17 residues. Germline V gives CDR1 SGDLS, CDR2 YYNGEE. The CDR3, as DNA: TGTGCCAGCAGCGTAGCAAGGGGACAGGGTCACACCGGGGAGCTGTTTTTT. As protein: CASSVARGQGHTGELFF.

The gene calls are TRBV28 and TRBJ1-2; D uncertain. Germline loops: CDR1 MDHEN, CDR2 SYDVKM. V was shortened by 3 bases and J by 9 bases, with 14 bases between the two germline ends. The CDR3 has 13 amino acids. The CDR3 DNA is TGTGCCAGCAGTTTGGAGGGTCCCCTTAGCTACACCTTC. Translated: CASSLEGPLSYTF.

The chain employs TRBV2 and TRBJ2-3, with D hard to call. Trimming removed 7 bases from V and 6 bases from J, with 14 bases in between. The CDR3 spans 13 residues. Germline lookup yields CDR1 SNHLY and CDR2 FYNNEI. The CDR3 DNA reads TGTGCCAGCAATAGCCTCCTAGAGGATACGCAGTATTTT. Amino acid sequence: CASNSLLEDTQYF.

The chain links TRBV7-2 to TRBJ2-3, with unresolved D. Trimming stripped 6 bases from V and 5 bases from J, with 15 bases between. The germline V gene has CDR1 SGHTA and CDR2 FQGNSA. The CDR3 has 14 amino acids. CDR3 loop: CASSPARTRDTQYF. The DNA of the CDR3 is TGTGCCAGCAGTCCAGCGCGTACGCGAGATACGCAGTATTTT.

The chain couples TRBV5-6 to TRBJ2-2; 14 nucleotides agree with TRBD2. The CDR3 totals 17 residues. Germline values: CDR1 SGHDT, CDR2 YYEEEE. The trim removed 3 bases at V and 4 bases at J, leaving 5 bases unmatched. CDR3 bases: TGTGCCAGCAGCTGGGGGACTAGCGGGAGTATCACCGGGGAGCTGTTTTTT. As protein: CASSWGTSGSITGELFF.

The V and J genes are TRBV5-1 and TRBJ1-3; possibly TRBD1 for D (6 bases). There are 15 residues in the CDR3. CDR1 is SGHRS and CDR2 is YFSETQ in the germline V gene. The germline V and J ends were trimmed by 5 bases and 3 bases, with 15 bases remaining between them. CDR3 nucleotides: TGCGCCAGCAGATCACAGGGATTTGGTGGAAACACCATATATTTT. This translates into CASRSQGFGGNTIYF.

This rearrangement joins TRBV7-2 to TRBJ2-1; D is undetermined. Looked up from germline, CDR1 is SGHTA and CDR2 is FQGNSA. CDR3 length equals 17 residues. V was shortened by 1 base and J by 3 bases, with 16 bases between the two germline ends. The CDR3 region has the DNA TGTGCCAGCAGCTTAGAAGCCATCCGAGCCATCTACAATGAGCAGTTCTTC. As protein: CASSLEAIRAIYNEQFF.

CDR3 region: CASSQVGRGRGGETQYF. The CDR3 region has the DNA TGCGCCAGCAGCCAAGTGGGCAGGGGGAGAGGAGGAGAGACCCAGTACTTC. The chain carries TRBV4-1 and TRBJ2-5; TRBD1 aligns across 7 bases. The CDR3 extends over 17 amino acids. Germline V gene lookup returns CDR1 MGHRA and CDR2 YSYEKL. V shed 1 base and J 4 bases; nucleotides not matched to a gene: 12.

This chain links TRBV6-1 with TRBJ2-5; D is perhaps TRBD2 (6 bases). Germline V gene sequence: CDR1 MNHNS, CDR2 SASEGT. Trimming cost V 3 bases and J 5 bases, with 16 bases left between them. This CDR3 has 15 amino acids. The CDR3 nucleotides read TGTGCCAGCAGTGAGGGGACTTTGAGGAGGGAGACCCAGTACTTC. This encodes CASSEGTLRRETQYF.

This clone has more than one count but fewer than ten. The chain joins TRBV6-6 to TRBJ2-1; 10 bases align to TRBD2. The CDR3 is 16 amino acids. Germline CDR1 is MNHNY and CDR2 is SVGAGI (reference sequence). Losses at the gene ends were 0 bases for V and 7 bases for J; bases not matched to a gene: 6. In DNA, the CDR3 is TGTGCCAGCAGTTACTCGGGAGCGGGAGGGGGGAATGAGCAGTTCTTC. This gives the protein CASSYSGAGGGNEQFF.

J is TRBJ1-1 and V is TRBV6-5, with 7 bases identical to TRBD1. The CDR3 runs 13 residues. Germline CDR1 and CDR2: MNHEY and SVGAGI. V lost 10 bases and J lost 6; bases outside the gene matches: 11. The CDR3 loop reads CATHRGGFPEAFF. The CDR3 coding sequence is TGTGCCACCCACAGGGGTGGTTTCCCTGAAGCTTTCTTT.

The chain uses TRBV5-8 and TRBJ1-5; D is ambiguous. The germline CDR1 and CDR2 sequences are SGHTS and YDEGEE. This CDR3 has 14 amino acids. Trimming left V 0 bases short and J 3 bases short, with 7 bases between. The CDR3: CASSLGGFNQPQHF. CDR3 DNA: TGTGCCAGCAGCTTGGGCGGCTTCAATCAGCCCCAGCATTTT.

This chain connects TRBV5-1 to TRBJ1-2, with TRBD1 as a possible D gene (6 bases). The CDR3 has 14 amino acids. Germline CDR1 reads SGHRS; CDR2 reads YFSETQ. Trimming took 1 base from V and 2 from J, leaving 9 bases between them. The CDR3 protein is CASSLPGENYGYTF. The CDR3 nucleotides are TGCGCCAGCAGCTTGCCAGGGGAAAACTATGGCTACACCTTC.

This clone was seen only once. V usage is TRBV30 and J usage is TRBJ1-2, with D hard to call. The CDR3 is 14 residues long. CDR1 is GTSNPN and CDR2 is SVGIG in the germline V gene (reference sequence). The V end lost 0 bases, the J end lost 6 bases, and 14 bases lay between the germline ends. The CDR3 reads CAWSVIIMGDGYTF. The CDR3 coding sequence is TGTGCCTGGAGTGTAATTATAATGGGCGATGGCTACACCTTC.

On this clone: Other DNA sequences in this specimen translate into the identical CDR3. The chain carries TRBV30 and TRBJ2-7; 9 positions match TRBD1. CDR1 is GTSNPN, CDR2 SVGIG, per germline (reference sequence). The V gene end was trimmed by 8 bases and the J gene end by 4 bases; junction bases not matched to a gene: 18. The CDR3 runs 16 residues. The CDR3 here is CAGQLYWDRASYEQYF. DNA of the CDR3: TGTGCCGGCCAACTCTATTGGGACAGGGCTAGTTACGAGCAGTACTTC.